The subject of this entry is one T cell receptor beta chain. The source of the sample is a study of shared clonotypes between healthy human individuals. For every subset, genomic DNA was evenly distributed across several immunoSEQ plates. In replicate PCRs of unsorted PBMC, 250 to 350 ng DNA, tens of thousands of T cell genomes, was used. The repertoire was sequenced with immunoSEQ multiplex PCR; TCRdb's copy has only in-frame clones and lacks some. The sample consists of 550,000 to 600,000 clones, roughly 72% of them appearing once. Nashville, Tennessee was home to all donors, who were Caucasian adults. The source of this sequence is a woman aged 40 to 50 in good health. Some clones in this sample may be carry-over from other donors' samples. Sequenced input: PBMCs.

The CDR3 region has the DNA TGTGCCAGCAGTTTCAACCGGGACGGCTCCTACGAGCAGTACTTC. Protein product: CASSFNRDGSYEQYF. The chain employs TRBV28 and TRBJ2-7; either TRBD1 or TRBD2 may fit D (5 bases each). The length of the CDR3 is 15 residues. Germline values: CDR1 MDHEN, CDR2 SYDVKM. V gave up 3 bases and J gave up 0 bases, with 12 bases separating them.